Given below is one T cell receptor (beta chain) in context. No antigen is known for it. CDR1 is MNHEY, CDR2 SMNVEV, per germline (reference sequence). Trimming shortened V by 2 bases and J by 3 bases, and 11 bases separated the two germline ends. This CDR3 has 15 residues. The assay was immunoSEQ multiplex PCR, and TCRdb's table has in-frame clones only and misses some. This sample has about 82,000 clones, with 83% found just once. This record belongs to a study of T cell responses to AZD1222 COVID-19 vaccine. Regarding the study as a whole: With dominance at 160-218 and 743-854, vaccine-associated CD4 TCRs spanned spike. Baseline seropositivity occurred in only a handful of AZD1222 recipients. Donors in the cohort were predominantly white British and more often female, and clonal diversity was possibly underestimated.

Both about-4-week and about-12-week second-dose recipients were combined. The source of this sequence is an adult who received the AZD1222 COVID-19 vaccine. The sample consisted of peripheral blood, taken 28 days after the second AZD1222 dose. The chain has TRBV27 and TRBJ1-5, with D tentatively TRBD1 (5 bases). CDR3 loop: CASSLVRDSNQPQHF. The CDR3 nucleotides read TGTGCCAGCAGTTTAGTGCGGGACTCCAATCAGCCCCAGCATTTT.